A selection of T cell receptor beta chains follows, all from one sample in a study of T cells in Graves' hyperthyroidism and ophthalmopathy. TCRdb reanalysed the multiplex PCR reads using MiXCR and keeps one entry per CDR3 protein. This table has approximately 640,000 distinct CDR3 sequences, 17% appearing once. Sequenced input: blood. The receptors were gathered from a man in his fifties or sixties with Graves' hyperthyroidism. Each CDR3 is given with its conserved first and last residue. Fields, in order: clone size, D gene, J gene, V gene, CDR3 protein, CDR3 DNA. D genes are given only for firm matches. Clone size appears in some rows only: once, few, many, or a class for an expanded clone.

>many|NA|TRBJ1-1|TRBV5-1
CASSLDREEAEAFF
TGCGCCAGCAGCTTGGACAGGGAAGAGGCTGAAGCTTTCTTT
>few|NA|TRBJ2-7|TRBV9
CASSATGGAKIYEQYF
TGTGCCAGCAGCGCGACCGGTGGGGCTAAGATCTACGAGCAGTACTTC
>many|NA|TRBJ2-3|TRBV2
CASRSGQFSTDTQYF
TGTGCCAGCAGAAGTGGACAATTTAGCACAGATACGCAGTATTTT
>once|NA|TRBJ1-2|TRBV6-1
CASSLGTNSRGGYTF
TGTGCCAGCAGTCTGGGGACAAATAGCAGGGGTGGCTACACCTTC
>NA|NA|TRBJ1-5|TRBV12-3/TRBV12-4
CASSEQGIVGQPQHF
TGTGCCAGCAGCGAACAGGGAATTGTGGGTCAGCCCCAGCATTTT
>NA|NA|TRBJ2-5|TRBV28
CASSSSLQGRAQYF
TGTGCCAGCAGTTCATCTCTCCAGGGTCGGGCCCAGTACTTC
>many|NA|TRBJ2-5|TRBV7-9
CASSSRQREETQYF
TGTGCCAGCAGCTCCAGACAGCGAGAAGAGACCCAGTACTTC
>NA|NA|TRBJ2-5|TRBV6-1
CASTIVSARRETQYF
TGTGCCAGCACGATAGTTAGCGCGAGGAGGGAGACCCAGTACTTC
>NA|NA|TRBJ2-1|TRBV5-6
CASSPNPGLPPYNEQFF
TGTGCCAGCAGCCCTAACCCGGGACTGCCACCCTACAATGAGCAGTTCTTC
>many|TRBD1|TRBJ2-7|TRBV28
CASSWGQGAREQYF
TGTGCCAGCAGTTGGGGACAGGGGGCGAGGGAGCAGTACTTC
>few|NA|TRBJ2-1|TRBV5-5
CASSLAYPYEQFF
TGTGCCAGCAGCTTGGCCTATCCGTATGAGCAGTTCTTC
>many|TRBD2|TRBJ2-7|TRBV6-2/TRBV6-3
CASSYPPGLDRYEQYF
TGTGCCAGCAGTTACCCTCCGGGACTAGATAGGTACGAGCAGTACTTC
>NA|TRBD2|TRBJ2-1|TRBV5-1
CASSLGTSGRYEQFF
TGCGCCAGCAGCTTGGGGACTAGCGGGAGATATGAGCAGTTCTTC
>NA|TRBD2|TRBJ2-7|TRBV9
CASSSSGTSGIYEQYF
TGTGCCAGCAGCTCATCCGGGACTAGCGGGATTTACGAGCAGTACTTC
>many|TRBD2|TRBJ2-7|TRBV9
CASSVASGGSYEQYF
TGTGCCAGCAGCGTAGCTAGCGGGGGCTCCTACGAGCAGTACTTC
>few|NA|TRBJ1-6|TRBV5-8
CASSLLWSRDSPLHF
TGTGCCAGCAGCTTGCTTTGGAGCCGGGATTCACCCCTCCACTTT
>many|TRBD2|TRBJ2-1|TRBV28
CASSVSGRVSYNEQFF
TGTGCCAGCAGTGTTAGCGGGAGGGTATCCTACAATGAGCAGTTCTTC
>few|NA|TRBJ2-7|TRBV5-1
CASRDGYYEQYF
TGCGCCAGCAGGGACGGATACTACGAGCAGTACTTC
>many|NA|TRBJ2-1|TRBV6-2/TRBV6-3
CASHGSGEFYNEQFF
TGTGCCAGCCACGGTAGCGGAGAATTCTACAATGAGCAGTTCTTC
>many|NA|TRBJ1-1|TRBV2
CASSTTPNTEAFF
TGTGCCAGCAGCACCACACCGAACACTGAAGCTTTCTTT
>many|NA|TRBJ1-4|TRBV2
CASRIRWNEKLFF
TGTGCCAGCAGGATCCGTTGGAATGAAAAACTGTTTTTT
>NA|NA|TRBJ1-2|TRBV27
CASSWGHAKGGYTF
TGTGCCAGCAGCTGGGGACACGCCAAGGGTGGCTACACCTTC
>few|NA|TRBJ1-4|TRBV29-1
CSVEDVGGPGTNEKLFF
TGCAGCGTTGAAGACGTGGGGGGTCCCGGAACTAATGAAAAACTGTTTTTT
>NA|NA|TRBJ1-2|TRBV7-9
CASSDRDYYGYTF
TGTGCCAGCAGCGACCGGGACTACTATGGCTACACCTTC
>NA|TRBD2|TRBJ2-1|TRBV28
CASSRTSGTRNKQFF
TGTGCCAGCAGCAGGACTAGCGGGACTCGTAATAAGCAGTTCTTC
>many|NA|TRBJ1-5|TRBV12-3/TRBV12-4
CASSAGLSNQPQHF
TGTGCCAGCAGTGCAGGGTTGAGCAATCAGCCCCAGCATTTT
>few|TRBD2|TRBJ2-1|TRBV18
CASSPTSDGSYNEQFF
TGTGCCAGCTCACCAACTAGCGACGGCTCCTACAATGAGCAGTTCTTC
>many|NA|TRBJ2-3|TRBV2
CASSEARGRTDTQYF
TGTGCCAGCAGTGAAGCCAGGGGACGCACAGATACGCAGTATTTT
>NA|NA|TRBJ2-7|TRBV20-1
CSARGDLSYKQYF
TGCAGTGCTAGAGGCGACTTATCCTACAAGCAGTACTTC
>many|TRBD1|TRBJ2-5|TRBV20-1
CSARDRVQETQYF
TGCAGTGCTAGGGACAGGGTCCAAGAGACCCAGTACTTC
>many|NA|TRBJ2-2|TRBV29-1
CSVIDTGELFF
TGCAGCGTGATAGACACCGGGGAGCTGTTTTTT
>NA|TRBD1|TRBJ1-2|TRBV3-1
CASSPLAWDRDVGYTF
TGTGCCAGCAGCCCACTAGCCTGGGACAGGGACGTTGGCTACACCTTC
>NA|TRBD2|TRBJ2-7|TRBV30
CAWSKTRTSGYSYEQYF
TGTGCCTGGAGTAAGACTCGAACTAGCGGATACTCCTACGAGCAGTACTTC
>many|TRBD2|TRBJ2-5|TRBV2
CASSFRVAGGETQYF
TGTGCCAGCAGTTTTAGGGTAGCGGGAGGAGAGACCCAGTACTTC
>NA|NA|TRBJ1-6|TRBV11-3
CANSLETENSPLHF
TGTGCCAACAGCTTGGAGACGGAAAATTCACCCCTCCACTTT
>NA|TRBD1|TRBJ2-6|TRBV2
CASTADRAGANVLTF
TGTGCCAGCACGGCGGACAGGGCTGGGGCCAACGTCCTGACTTTC
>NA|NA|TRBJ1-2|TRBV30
CAWSALRSAYPTNYGYTF
TGTGCCTGGAGTGCTTTGCGGTCCGCCTATCCCACTAACTATGGCTACACCTTC
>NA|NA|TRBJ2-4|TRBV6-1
CASTRSTGGIQYF
TGTGCCAGCACCCGTTCTACCGGGGGCATTCAGTACTTC
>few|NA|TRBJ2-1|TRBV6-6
CASSYSGTSYNEQFF
TGTGCCAGCAGTTACTCGGGGACCTCTTACAATGAGCAGTTCTTC
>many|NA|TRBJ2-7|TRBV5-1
CASSLAARGGSSYEQYF
TGCGCCAGCAGCTTGGCCGCTCGCGGAGGAAGCTCCTACGAGCAGTACTTC
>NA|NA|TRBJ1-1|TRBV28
CASSFEVRGTEAFF
TGTGCCAGCAGTTTTGAGGTTAGGGGGACTGAAGCTTTCTTC
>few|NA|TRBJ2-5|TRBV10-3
CAISEEGIETQYF
TGTGCCATCAGTGAAGAGGGGATTGAGACCCAGTACTTC
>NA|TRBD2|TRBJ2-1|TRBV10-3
CAISDGTSGSSEQFF
TGTGCCATCAGTGACGGGACTAGCGGGAGTAGTGAGCAGTTCTTC
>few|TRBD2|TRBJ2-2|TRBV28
CASSFNSGLGLFF
TGTGCCAGCAGTTTCAACTCGGGACTAGGGCTGTTTTTT
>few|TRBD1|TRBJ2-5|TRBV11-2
CASSLLSGTGGETQYF
TGTGCCAGCAGCTTACTTTCCGGGACAGGGGGAGAGACCCAGTACTTC
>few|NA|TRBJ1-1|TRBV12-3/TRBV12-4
CASSLSWQPNTEAFF
TGTGCCAGCAGTTTATCGTGGCAGCCGAACACTGAAGCTTTCTTT
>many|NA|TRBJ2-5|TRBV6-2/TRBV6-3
CASKQPGLQETQYF
TGTGCCAGCAAACAACCGGGACTGCAAGAGACCCAGTACTTC
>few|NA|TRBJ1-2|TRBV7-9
CASSSREFHGYTF
TGTGCCAGCAGCTCCAGGGAATTCCATGGCTACACCTTC
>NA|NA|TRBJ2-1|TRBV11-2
CASSLGSSINEQFF
TGTGCCAGCAGCTTAGGCAGTAGCATCAATGAGCAGTTCTTC
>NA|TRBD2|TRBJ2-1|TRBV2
CASSDNLAGHSYNEQFF
TGTGCCAGCAGCGACAATCTAGCGGGACACTCCTACAATGAGCAGTTCTTC
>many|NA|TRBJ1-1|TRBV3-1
CASSRAGTENTEAFF
TGTGCCAGCAGCCGAGCAGGGACCGAGAACACTGAAGCTTTCTTT